This T cell receptor beta chain appears in the sequencing data of a study of identical twins. Study conclusions and caveats: Donors were not followed over many years; analysis was cross-sectional. For cord blood, abundant beta clonotypes had fewer insertions, unlike memory repertoires, which showed none.

This clonotype was detected only once. The antigen is not known. Just one base apart from a much larger clone, this may be a read error. The CDR3 totals 14 residues. V was shortened by 4 bases and J by 4 bases, with 12 bases between the two germline ends. Germline lookup yields CDR1 LGHNA and CDR2 YNFKEQ. TCRdb called the 5' RACE reads again in MiXCR, with one record for every CDR3 protein. Of about 220,000 distinct CDR3 sequences listed, 7% to 8.5% are singletons. Separately, the same data were catalogued under a study of yellow fever vaccine responses in identical twins.

The receptor was isolated from a woman aged 18-29 years in good health. The genes are TRBV4-2 and TRBJ2-3; D is possibly TRBD2 (6 bases). Source material: CD8+ T cells sorted from blood. CDR3 DNA: TGTGCCAGCAGCCCGGGACTTTACTCAGATACGCAGTATTTT. Protein sequence: CASSPGLYSDTQYF.